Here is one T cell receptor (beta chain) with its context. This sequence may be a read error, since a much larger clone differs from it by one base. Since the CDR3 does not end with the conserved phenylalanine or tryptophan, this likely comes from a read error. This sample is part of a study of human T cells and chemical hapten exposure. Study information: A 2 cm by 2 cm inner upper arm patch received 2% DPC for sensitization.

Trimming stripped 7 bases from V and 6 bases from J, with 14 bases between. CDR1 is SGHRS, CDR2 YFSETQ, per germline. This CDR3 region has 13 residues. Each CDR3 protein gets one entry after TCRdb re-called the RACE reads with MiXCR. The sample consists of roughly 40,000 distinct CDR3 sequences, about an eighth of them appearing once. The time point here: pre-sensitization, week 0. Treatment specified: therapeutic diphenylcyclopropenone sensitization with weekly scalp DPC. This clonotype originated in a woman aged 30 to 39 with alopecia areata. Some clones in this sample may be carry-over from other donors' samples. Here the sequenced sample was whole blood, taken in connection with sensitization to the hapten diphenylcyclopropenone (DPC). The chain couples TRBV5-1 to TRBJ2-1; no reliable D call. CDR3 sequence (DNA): TGCGCCAGCTCCTTCGGGCAGCCCAATGAGCAGTTCTAC. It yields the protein CASSFGQPNEQFY.